One TCR beta chain is described in this entry. This clonotype was observed at least ten times. No cognate antigen has been identified for it. Nothing much larger sits one base from this clone, and base qualities are not available. The sample comes from a study of Graves' ophthalmopathy and Graves' hyperthyroidism (dated by TCRdb to 2016 to 2019). Regarding the study in general: Peripheral blood was collected before any treatment was given, at the time of initial diagnosis. TCR beta repertoire signatures were used to distinguish Graves' ophthalmopathy from Graves' hyperthyroidism and to predict progression to ophthalmopathy. In total, 135 blood samples were TCR-sequenced: around 42 ophthalmopathy, some 75 hyperthyroidism and approximately 17 hyperthyroidism-to-ophthalmopathy patients. To explore V-J signatures that separate ophthalmopathy from hyperthyroidism, a discovery set of 100 patients was enrolled, consisting of approximately 45 with ophthalmopathy and under 65 with stable hyperthyroidism. For independent validation, a separate cohort was made up of approximately 18 hyperthyroidism patients plus 17 patients who later progressed from hyperthyroidism to ophthalmopathy. In five or six hyperthyroidism patients, T-cell repertoires of thyroid tissue and blood were compared. Following sample collection, hyperthyroidism patients were given methimazole at a starting dose of 30 mg daily, and ophthalmopathy patients were given high-dose intravenous methylprednisolone. The approximately 98 discovery patients were randomly divided into training and test sets at a 7:3 ratio.

For repertoire sequencing, the TCR beta CDR3 regions were amplified from RNA transcripts. A first-round RT-PCR used HTBI primers with the Qiagen OneStep RT-PCR kit, followed by a second-round multiplex PCR, size selection and purification. Sequencing of the libraries was carried out on an Illumina HiSeq2000 in paired-end mode with 100 bp reads. In the paper's pipeline: Reads were processed with SOAPnuke, discarding reads with adapters, uncalled bases, mean Phred below 15, or no exact constant-primer or identifier match. High-quality paired reads were merged with COPE v1.2.5. Clonotypes were defined as unique nucleotide sequences and were aligned to IMGT TRB V, D and J references using MiTCR v1.1. Analysis was restricted to V-J combinations with a frequency above 0.0001, which covered roughly 99% of repertoires. For each V-J combination, a TCR clonal expansion and chaos score was defined as F50 clonal expansion divided by the chaos observed in the TCRdist matrix. Features were reduced by Welch's t-statistics and random forest to about a dozen V-J combinations, which fed a naive Bayes classifier. The similarity between thyroid and blood repertoires was quantified using the Morisita-Horn index. Through fastp at Q25 and MiXCR, TCRdb rebuilt clones from the public reads, retaining in-frame beta chains. Records with the same CDR3 protein are collapsed into one entry carrying the most frequent genes and DNA. The V and J calls here are based on TCRdb, not the publication. Counted in this sample were a few hundred thousand distinct CDR3 sequences; roughly 18% of them appeared once. The ten biggest clones cover approximately 1.4% of the sample.

The ophthalmopathy patients had moderately to severely active disease, with a Clinical Activity Score of 3 or higher, a NOSPECS grade of 4 or higher, and a disease duration of less than 3 months. Anyone with other autoimmune diseases, uncontrolled infections, pregnancy or lactation was excluded from the study. Clinical symptoms, serum thyroxine, TRAb, thyroid ultrasound and orbital computed tomography formed the basis of the diagnosis. PBMCs were isolated from about 10 ml of fresh peripheral blood by Ficoll-Paque density gradient centrifugation. Total RNA was extracted using Trizol reagent, and RNA quality was checked on an Agilent 2100 Bioanalyzer. Study-wide findings and limitations: No statistical method was used to predetermine the sample size, and group allocation was not hidden from the investigators. The 13-signature model separated ophthalmopathy from stable hyperthyroidism with approximately 90% sensitivity and roughly 84% specificity in cross-validation, and 80%/75% in the test set. Most expanded thyroid clonotypes with a frequency above 0.001 also appeared in blood, which suggests that blood repertoires may reflect the immune response in the thyroid. In validation, the model predicted ophthalmopathy progression with about 71% sensitivity and roughly 72% specificity; 12 predicted patients were CT-confirmed with GO in a median of approximately 6.2 months.

In the germline V gene, CDR1 corresponds to MDHEN and CDR2 to SYDVKM. V drops 7 bases and J drops 4 bases, leaving 22 bases in between. The CDR3 measures 16 amino acids from cysteine to phenylalanine. The sequence is cut down to CDR3 DNA, 48 bases in frame from base 1. This sequence uses TRBV28 and TRBJ1-2; no D segment can be confidently identified. The origin of this receptor is a woman under 30 with Graves' ophthalmopathy. Donor details come from another sample of the same person, matched by shared clones. The sequencing input was peripheral blood. The CDR3 region reads CASTPFGLGSSYGYTF. The nucleotides are TGTGCCAGCACCCCTTTCGGGCTAGGGTCGAGCTATGGCTACACCTTC.